This T cell receptor (beta chain) is from a study of cytomegalovirus exposure and HLA in healthy donors. Study-wide background: Of some 410 genotyped donors, 75% to 90% grouped in the Caucasian-associated ancestry cluster.

Healthy people donating bone marrow made up the donors. Germline assignment: CDR1 SGDLS and CDR2 YYNGEE. CDR3 length equals 14 residues. V lost 4 bases and J 3 bases, leaving 13 bases between the germline ends. Primers: 60 Vbeta forward and 13 Jbeta reverse. TCRdb's copy holds only in-frame clones and misses some; the assay was immunoSEQ multiplex PCR. Altogether over 100,000 clones are present, roughly 82% being singletons, with the ten largest covering 2.5% to 3%. The chain combines TRBV9 with TRBJ1-1, with D maybe TRBD1 (5 bases). The source material was PBMCs. The TCR was taken from a woman between 18 and 29 years old in good health and CMV-seropositive. The CDR3 coding sequence is TGTGCCAGCAGCTTGGGACTTAGGTACACTGAAGCTTTCTTT. It codes for CASSLGLRYTEAFF.